There are many counts of the clone carrying this T cell receptor (beta chain). Its target is unknown. V dropped 5 bases and J dropped 7; count of bases not matched to a gene: 7. From germline, CDR1 is KGHDR and CDR2 SFDVKD. This CDR3 comprises 14 residues. Unique molecular identifiers tagged the TCRbeta library. TCRdb analysed the PCR reads with MiXCR anew, one entry per CDR3 protein. The table lists about 290,000 distinct CDR3 sequences, over 7% of them singletons. The entry originates in a study of T-cell reconstitution after alpha-beta-depleted transplantation in children. The study, taken as a whole, reports: Hyperexpanded clones declined; after one year, newly produced T cells mostly supplied diversity. Where alpha-beta T cells came from about two months after transplant was reportedly several hundred expanded graft clones. TCRbeta diversity was high at day 60 in some patients (a result of surviving recipient T cells and thymic progenitors).

The chain is built from TRBV24-1 and TRBJ1-5; 7 nucleotides match TRBD1. The TCR sequence derives from a female patient aged 2 to 10 who had a stem cell transplant for Fanconi anemia, so the T cells may come from the graft donor. Material: peripheral blood, obtained 360 days after TCRalphabeta/CD19-depleted stem cell transplant. The CDR3 DNA sequence: TGTGCCACCAGTGTAGGGGGCGCGGAGCAGCCCCAGCATTTT. It is translated as CATSVGGAEQPQHF.